This TCR beta chain was captured by sequencing in a study of T cell changes during pregnancy in multiple sclerosis. Clones were read by immunoSEQ multiplex PCR, and TCRdb kept only the in-frame ones, dropping some. The sample yields 30,000 to 45,000 clones, about 91% seen once. The CDR3 has 13 amino acids. Trimming removed 8 bases from V and 2 bases from J; junction bases left unmatched: 2. From germline, CDR1 is MNHEY and CDR2 SMNVEV (reference sequence). The receptor comes from a female donor with multiple sclerosis, enrolled in a pregnancy study. The specimen comprised CD8+ T cells from peripheral blood mononuclear cells, sampled before pregnancy. The rearrangement joins TRBV27 to TRBJ2-3; 9 positions match TRBD2. CDR3 sequence: CASLAGPTDTQYF. For the CDR3, the DNA is TGTGCCAGCCTAGCGGGGCCCACAGATACGCAGTATTTT.